The next 32 T cell receptor beta chains were all read from a single sample in a study of identical twins. A single record per CDR3 protein comes from TCRdb applying MiXCR to the 5' RACE reads. Seen here are approximately 500,000 distinct CDR3 sequences, nearly 15% observed once, and the top ten hold roughly 0.44%. The same data also contributed to another study, on yellow fever vaccine responses in identical twins.

The source material was CD4+ T cells sorted from blood. Receptors originate from a woman under 30 in good health.

The table lists this clonotype with a few counts. J is TRBJ2-1 and V is TRBV12-3 or TRBV12-4; D unclear. The CDR3 spans 15 residues. V was trimmed by 5 bases and J by 2 bases, leaving 13 bases between them. The CDR3 nucleotides read TGTGCCAGCAGTCCTCCCTCCTCAGCCTACAATGAGCAGTTCTTC. This translates into CASSPPSSAYNEQFF.

This CDR3 reads CATSDADGRETQYF. In DNA form, the CDR3 reads TGTGCCACCAGTGACGCCGACGGGAGGGAGACCCAGTACTTC. The chain employs TRBV24-1 and TRBJ2-5, with 7 bases lining up with TRBD2. Trimming took 4 bases from V and 5 from J; bases not matched to a gene: 6. This CDR3 contains 14 residues. Germline V CDR1 and CDR2: KGHDR, SFDVKD.

The V call is TRBV29-1, the J call TRBJ2-6; D remains ambiguous. Trimming stripped 0 bases from V and 1 base from J, with 7 bases between. Germline V gene lookup returns CDR1 SQVTM and CDR2 ANQGSEA. This CDR3 comprises 15 residues. In DNA form, the CDR3 reads TGCAGCGTTGAAGATGGCCTTTCTGGGGCCAACGTCCTGACTTTC. It specifies CSVEDGLSGANVLTF.

The chain employs TRBV5-1 and TRBJ2-3; 11 positions match TRBD2. The length of the CDR3 is 16 residues. V shed 3 bases and J 6 bases; nucleotides not matched to a gene: 9. Germline assignment: CDR1 SGHRS and CDR2 YFSETQ. The CDR3 is CASSSEGTSGVDTQYF. The DNA for the CDR3 is TGCGCCAGCAGCTCCGAGGGGACTAGCGGTGTCGATACGCAGTATTTT. The full variable domain, with the rest looked up from reference TRBV5-1 and TRBJ2-3, is KAGVTQTPRYLIKTRGQQVTLSCSPISGHRSVSWYQQTPGQGLQFLFEYFSETQRNKGNFPGRFSGRQFSNSRSEMNVSTLELGDSALYLCASSSEGTSGVDTQYFGPGTRLTVL.

This clonotype showed up just a few times. The rearrangement links TRBV3-1 to TRBJ2-3; the match to TRBD1 covers 7 bases. This CDR3 comprises 15 residues. The germline V gene encodes CDR1 LGHDT and CDR2 YNNKEL (reference sequence). The ends lost 6 bases at V and 0 bases at J; junction bases unmatched: 6. Here the CDR3 reads CASSLQGFSTDTQYF. The CDR3 DNA sequence: TGTGCCAGCAGTTTACAGGGGTTCAGCACAGATACGCAGTATTTT.

This clonotype was found a few times. The chain has TRBV2 and TRBJ1-4, with D maybe TRBD1 (6 bases). Germline V gene data show CDR1 as SNHLY and CDR2 as FYNNEI. The germline V and J ends were trimmed by 6 bases and 0 bases, with 14 bases remaining between them. The length of the CDR3 is 16 residues. DNA for the CDR3: TGTGCCAGCAGCTCGCAGGGGATAGCAACTAATGAAAAACTGTTTTTT. Protein: CASSSQGIATNEKLFF.

The table lists this clonotype with many counts. V is TRBV12-3 or TRBV12-4 and J is TRBJ1-5; 10 bases align to TRBD1. The CDR3 is 16 residues long. J was trimmed by 2 bases and V by 5 bases; bases with no gene match: 6. The CDR3, as DNA: TGTGCCAGCAGTAGACAGGGGGCGCTTGGCAATCAGCCCCAGCATTTT. Translation: CASSRQGALGNQPQHF.

This sequence joins TRBV5-1 and TRBJ2-2, with 14 bases lining up with TRBD2. This CDR3 comprises 18 residues. V dropped 3 bases and J dropped 3; count of bases not matched to a gene: 7. CDR1 is SGHRS, CDR2 YFSETQ, per germline. The CDR3 nucleotides read TGCGCCAGCAGCTACGGACTAGCGGGGGGCCGCTACACCGGGGAGCTGTTTTTT. This gives the protein CASSYGLAGGRYTGELFF.

The rearrangement uses TRBV11-1 and TRBJ2-3, with a possible D match to TRBD1 (6 bases). Between the trimmed V and J ends, which lost 2 bases and 0 bases, there was a span of 12 bases. CDR3 length: 16 residues. The germline CDR1 and CDR2 sequences are SGHAT and FQDESV (reference sequence). CDR3 in amino acids: CASSLYRQGSTDTQYF. The DNA of the CDR3 is TGTGCCAGCAGCTTATATCGGCAGGGGAGCACAGATACGCAGTATTTT.

This chain links TRBV10-1 with TRBJ1-1; D not resolved. CDR1 and CDR2 (germline): WNHNN, SYGVQD (reference sequence). The CDR3 is 12 amino acids. Deletions cut 1 base from V and 5 bases from J, with 5 bases between. For the CDR3, the DNA is TGCGCCAGCAGTGAGTACGGGACTGAAGCTTTCTTT. This gives the protein CASSEYGTEAFF.

This chain uses TRBV20-1 with TRBJ2-6; no clear D gene. CDR1 DFQATT and CDR2 SNEGSKA come from the germline V gene (reference sequence). CDR3 length: 14 residues. V was shortened by 6 bases and J by 0 bases, with 9 bases between the two germline ends. CDR3 sequence reads: CSAADNSGANVLTF. The CDR3 DNA reads as TGCAGTGCCGCCGACAACTCTGGGGCCAACGTCCTGACTTTC.

A few counts support this clonotype. The J gene is TRBJ1-1, the V gene TRBV12-3 or TRBV12-4; 7 bases align to TRBD1. V trimming: 6 bases; J trimming: 5 bases; junction bases outside the gene matches: 9. CDR3 length: 14 amino acids. CDR3 sequence (DNA): TGTGCCAGCAGGCTAGGGGGCACAAGTACTGAAGCTTTCTTT. This sequence encodes CASRLGGTSTEAFF.

This clonotype was seen only a few times. This chain joins TRBV9 and TRBJ1-1; 7 bases are shared with TRBD1. Germline lookup yields CDR1 SGDLS and CDR2 YYNGEE. The J segment lost 0 bases and the V segment lost 4 bases, leaving 12 bases of the junction unmatched. The CDR3 is made up of 17 amino acids. The CDR3 nucleotides read TGTGCCAGCAGCCCTCACCCCCACAGGGGATTGAACACTGAAGCTTTCTTT. Amino acids: CASSPHPHRGLNTEAFF.

This clonotype showed up just a few times. The V and J genes are TRBV2 and TRBJ2-4; unclear D gene. CDR1 SNHLY and CDR2 FYNNEI come from the germline V gene. CDR3 length equals 13 residues. Trimming stripped 3 bases from V and 2 bases from J, with 5 bases between. In nucleotides, the CDR3 is TGTGCCAGCAGTGACTCCCCCAAAAACATTCAGTACTTC. This sequence encodes CASSDSPKNIQYF. The full variable domain, its missing parts supplied by reference TRBV2 and TRBJ2-4, is EPEVTQTPSHQVTQMGQEVILRCVPISNHLYFYWYRQILGQKVEFLVSFYNNEISEKSEIFDDQFSVERPDGSNFTLKIRSTKLEDSAMYFCASSDSPKNIQYFGAGTRLSVL.

The chain links TRBV7-8 to TRBJ2-7; 11 bases line up with TRBD2. In germline, CDR1 is SGHVS, CDR2 FQNEAQ. The J segment lost 4 bases and the V segment lost 4 bases, leaving 9 bases of the junction unmatched. This CDR3 is 16 amino acids long. CDR3 nucleotides: TGTGCCAGCAGCTGGGGGGGGACTAGCGGAGAGTACGAGCAGTACTTC. Residues: CASSWGGTSGEYEQYF.

The gene calls are TRBV6-1 and TRBJ2-3, with no clear D. The CDR3 loop spans 15 amino acids. V was trimmed by 6 bases and J by 5 bases, leaving 18 bases between them. Germline V gives CDR1 MNHNS, CDR2 SASEGT. CDR3 amino acids: CASSLGQLGLDTQYF. CDR3 DNA: TGTGCCAGCAGCCTCGGCCAGTTGGGTTTAGATACGCAGTATTTT.

In its sample, this clonotype was seen a few times. This chain connects TRBV12-3 or TRBV12-4 to TRBJ2-5; tentatively, D is TRBD1 (6 bases). CDR3 length equals 15 residues. Trimming took off 7 bases at V and 5 bases at J, with 20 bases between the two ends. CDR3 loop: CASTQQGLTGETQYF. DNA of the CDR3: TGTGCCAGCACCCAACAGGGTTTAACGGGGGAGACCCAGTACTTC.

This clonotype was counted at least ten times. A read error may account for a junction end that differs from germline. This chain links TRBV5-1 with TRBJ2-5; possibly TRBD2 for D (7 bases). Germline CDR1 and CDR2: SGHRS and YFSETQ. The CDR3 extends over 13 amino acids. CDR3 residues: CASSLQGGETQYF. CDR3 DNA sequence: TGTGCCAGCAGTCTACAGGGAGGGGAGACCCAGTACTTC.

This clonotype came up a few times. The chain joins TRBV5-1 to TRBJ2-1; 8 bases line up with TRBD1. CDR1 is SGHRS and CDR2 is YFSETQ in the germline V gene. The CDR3 spans 15 residues. Germline trimming cut 2 bases from V and 6 bases from J; bases unmatched to any gene: 7. The CDR3 DNA follows: TGCGCCAGCAGCTTAGGACAGGGACACCCCAATGAGCAGTTCTTC. This encodes CASSLGQGHPNEQFF.

J is TRBJ2-2 and V is TRBV12-5; TRBD2 aligns across 7 bases. The CDR3 has 13 residues. The V segment lost 5 bases and the J segment 8 bases; nucleotides outside the gene matches: 5. The germline V gene has CDR1 LGHNT and CDR2 FRNRAP. Written as DNA, the CDR3 is TGTGCTAGTGGTGAGGCGGGGGAAGGGGAGCTGTTTTTT. Translation gives CASGEAGEGELFF.

The V call is TRBV3-1, the J call TRBJ1-6; TRBD1 might be the D (5 bases). Germline lookup yields CDR1 LGHDT and CDR2 YNNKEL (reference sequence). V was clipped by 3 bases and J by 10 bases, with 19 bases between them. This CDR3 region has 16 residues. The CDR3 spells CASSQQRRQTGSPLHF. In DNA form, the CDR3 reads TGTGCCAGCAGCCAGCAGAGGAGACAGACGGGATCACCCCTCCACTTT.

Here the CDR3 DNA reads TGTGCCAGCAGGTCCCTACTAGACAATGAGCAGTTCTTC. Translating gives CASRSLLDNEQFF. This chain connects TRBV28 to TRBJ2-1; TRBD2 is a possible D gene (5 bases). The V end lost 6 bases, the J end lost 5 bases, and 11 bases lay between the germline ends. The CDR3 has 13 amino acids. Germline V gene data show CDR1 as MDHEN and CDR2 as SYDVKM. The variable domain in full, with the rest retrieved from reference TRBV28 and TRBJ2-1, is DVKVTQSSRYLVKRTGEKVFLECVQDMDHENMFWYRQDPGLGLRLIYFSYDVKMKEKGDIPEGYSVSREKKERFSLILESASTNQTSMYLCASRSLLDNEQFFGPGTRLTVL.

This chain joins TRBV12-3 or TRBV12-4 and TRBJ2-2; weak D call: TRBD1 (6 bases). The CDR3 runs to 16 residues. Trimming stripped 6 bases from V and 2 bases from J, with 16 bases between. The DNA of the CDR3 is TGTGCCAGCAGGACCCCCGGGACACCTAACACCGGGGAGCTGTTTTTT. This encodes CASRTPGTPNTGELFF.

J is TRBJ2-1 and V is TRBV15; D might be TRBD2 (5 bases). This CDR3 contains 16 residues. V was clipped by 2 bases and J by 1 base, with 12 bases between them. Germline CDR1 is LNHNV and CDR2 is YYDKDF (reference sequence). CDR3 sequence reads: CATSRLRSGSYNEQFF. In nucleotides, the CDR3 is TGTGCCACCAGCAGACTCAGGTCGGGGTCCTACAATGAGCAGTTCTTC.

V usage is TRBV20-1 and J usage is TRBJ2-3, with TRBD2 matching 8 bases. The CDR3 totals 13 residues. V trimming: 1 base; J trimming: 3 bases; junction bases outside the gene matches: 0. In germline, CDR1 is DFQATT, CDR2 SNEGSKA (reference sequence). CDR3 sequence: CSARAGGTDTQYF. CDR3 DNA: TGCAGTGCTAGAGCGGGAGGGACAGATACGCAGTATTTT.

The chain joins TRBV7-6 to TRBJ1-1; 7 bases match TRBD1. Germline V lookup: CDR1 SGHVS, CDR2 FNYEAQ. The CDR3 consists of 17 residues. J was trimmed by 4 bases and V by 5 bases; bases with no gene match: 16. CDR3 region: CASSPRTGPDPGTEAFF. CDR3 DNA: TGTGCCAGCAGCCCAAGGACAGGCCCTGATCCGGGCACTGAAGCTTTCTTT.

V and J are TRBV7-6 and TRBJ2-5; TRBD2 agrees at 11 bases. CDR3 size: 16 residues. CDR1 and CDR2 (germline): SGHVS, FNYEAQ. V trimming: 3 bases; J trimming: 4 bases; junction bases outside the gene matches: 7. CDR3 region: CASSFGTSGAGETQYF. The CDR3 bases are TGTGCCAGCAGCTTCGGGACTAGCGGAGCCGGAGAGACCCAGTACTTC.

CDR3 region: CASILAGGNNEQFF. CDR3 in DNA: TGTGCCAGCATCTTAGCGGGAGGGAACAATGAGCAGTTCTTC. V is TRBV28 and J is TRBJ2-1; 11 positions agree with TRBD2. The germline gives CDR1 MDHEN, CDR2 SYDVKM. CDR3 length equals 14 residues. The V gene end was trimmed by 7 bases and the J gene end by 5 bases; junction bases not matched to a gene: 4. Variable domain in full (rest from reference TRBV28 and TRBJ2-1): DVKVTQSSRYLVKRTGEKVFLECVQDMDHENMFWYRQDPGLGLRLIYFSYDVKMKEKGDIPEGYSVSREKKERFSLILESASTNQTSMYLCASILAGGNNEQFFGPGTRLTVL.

This rearrangement joins TRBV12-3 or TRBV12-4 to TRBJ2-1; maybe TRBD2 (6 bases). The CDR3 has 16 amino acids. Trimming left V 5 bases short and J 1 base short, with 15 bases between. The CDR3 nucleotides read TGTGCCAGCAGTCCCATAGGGACTTTTTCCTACAATGAGCAGTTCTTC. Translated: CASSPIGTFSYNEQFF.

The chain combines TRBV28 with TRBJ1-1; unclear D gene. Looked up from germline, CDR1 is MDHEN and CDR2 is SYDVKM. The CDR3 spans 11 residues. The ends were cut back, 1 base at V and 10 bases at J, with 7 bases in the middle. The CDR3: CASSLSSRAFF. As DNA, the CDR3 is TGTGCCAGCAGTTTATCCTCCCGAGCTTTCTTT. Filled out from reference TRBV28 and TRBJ1-1, the complete variable domain reads DVKVTQSSRYLVKRTGEKVFLECVQDMDHENMFWYRQDPGLGLRLIYFSYDVKMKEKGDIPEGYSVSREKKERFSLILESASTNQTSMYLCASSLSSRAFFGQGTRLTVV.

The sample holds many counts of this clonotype. The chain joins TRBV12-3 or TRBV12-4 to TRBJ1-2; no firm D call. V dropped 10 bases and J dropped 2 bases, with 17 bases sitting between them. The CDR3 length is 14 residues. CDR3 protein: CATTIGARNYGYTF. CDR3 nucleotides: TGTGCCACTACGATAGGAGCCAGAAACTATGGCTACACCTTC.

This clonotype was seen a handful of times. The chain joins TRBV20-1 to TRBJ1-1; D might be TRBD1 (5 bases). Germline CDR1 reads DFQATT; CDR2 reads SNEGSKA (reference sequence). V lost 3 bases, J lost 1 base, and 12 bases lay in between. The CDR3 spans 14 residues. The CDR3 reads CSASGQGGNTEAFF. CDR3 sequence (DNA): TGCAGTGCTAGTGGGCAGGGAGGGAACACTGAAGCTTTCTTT.